The 5 T cell receptor beta chains below were found in one sample sequenced in a study of T cell changes during pregnancy in multiple sclerosis (dated by TCRdb to the late 2010s). Preparation of the library involved the immunoSEQ multiplex PCR assay. In TCRdb, the immuneACCESS table is reduced to in-frame sequences with V and J assigned. These tables do not hold every clone; where another copy was compared, an unresolved V gene accounts for under half, and the others remain unexplained. For this sample there are around 62,000 clones; approximately 91% appear just once. The top ten clonotypes cover roughly 0.7% of the sample. The sample here was CD4+ T cells from peripheral blood mononuclear cells, taken in the first trimester of pregnancy. The receptors here all came from a female donor with multiple sclerosis, enrolled in a pregnancy study.

This clone was seen a single time. The V gene is TRBV2, the J gene TRBJ1-2; TRBD1 agrees at 8 bases. J lost 4 bases, V lost 4 bases, and 8 bases had no gene match. Germline V gene lookup returns CDR1 SNHLY and CDR2 FYNNEI. This CDR3 comprises 15 residues. As DNA, the CDR3 is TGTGCCAGCAGTGCAGGGACAGGCGCACTCTATGGCTACACCTTC. Residues: CASSAGTGALYGYTF. Combining the CDR3 with reference TRBV2 and TRBJ1-2 gives the whole variable domain EPEVTQTPSHQVTQMGQEVILRCVPISNHLYFYWYRQILGQKVEFLVSFYNNEISEKSEIFDDQFSVERPDGSNFTLKIRSTKLEDSAMYFCASSAGTGALYGYTFGSGTRLTVV.

Only a few counts were recorded for this clone. The J gene is TRBJ1-1, the V gene TRBV7-2; 7 bases are shared with TRBD1. Germline V gene lookup returns CDR1 SGHTA and CDR2 FQGNSA. The CDR3 totals 15 residues. Unmatched junction bases numbered 6, after V lost 5 bases and J lost 0 bases. The CDR3 protein is CASSPTQGMNTEAFF. The CDR3 DNA sequence: TGTGCCAGCAGCCCTACACAGGGGATGAACACTGAAGCTTTCTTT.

CDR3 sequence (DNA): TGTGCCAGCAGCCCTGGACAGGGACGTCCCTACGAGCAGTACTTC. This translates into CASSPGQGRPYEQYF. The chain recombines TRBV9 with TRBJ2-7; the match to TRBD1 covers 8 bases. The CDR3 loop spans 15 amino acids. The germline V gene has CDR1 SGDLS and CDR2 YYNGEE. After removal of 4 bases from V and 2 bases from J, the junction contained 8 bases not matched to a gene.

This rearrangement joins TRBV4-2 to TRBJ1-4, with D possibly being TRBD1 (5 bases). Trimming pared 1 base from V and 4 bases from J, leaving 19 bases between. CDR3 length: 18 amino acids. Germline V lookup: CDR1 LGHNA, CDR2 YNFKEQ. Here the CDR3 reads CASSQVTGEWQGNEKLFF. CDR3 nucleotide sequence: TGTGCCAGCAGCCAAGTGACCGGAGAGTGGCAGGGTAATGAAAAACTGTTTTTT.

The CDR3 DNA follows: TGTGCCAGCAGCCAAGATTGGCGGGGGCTCGCTAACTATGGCTACACCTTC. Encoded protein: CASSQDWRGLANYGYTF. V and J are TRBV4-2 and TRBJ1-2; D is possibly TRBD1 (6 bases). The CDR3 contains 17 residues. V lost 0 bases and J lost 0, with 14 bases in between. Per germline, CDR1 LGHNA and CDR2 YNFKEQ.